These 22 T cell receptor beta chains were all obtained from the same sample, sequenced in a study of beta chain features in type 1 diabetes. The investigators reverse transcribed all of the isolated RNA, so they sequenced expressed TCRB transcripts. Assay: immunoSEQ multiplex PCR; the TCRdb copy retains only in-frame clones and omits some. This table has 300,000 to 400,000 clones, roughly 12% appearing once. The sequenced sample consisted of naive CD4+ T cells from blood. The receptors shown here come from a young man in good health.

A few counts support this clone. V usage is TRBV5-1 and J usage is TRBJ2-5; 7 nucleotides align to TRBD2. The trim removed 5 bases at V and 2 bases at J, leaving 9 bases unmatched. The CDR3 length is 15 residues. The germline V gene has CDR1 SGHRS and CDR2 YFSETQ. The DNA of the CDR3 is TGCGCCAGCAGGGTTGGCGGGAGTAATCAAGAGACCCAGTACTTC. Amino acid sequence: CASRVGGSNQETQYF.

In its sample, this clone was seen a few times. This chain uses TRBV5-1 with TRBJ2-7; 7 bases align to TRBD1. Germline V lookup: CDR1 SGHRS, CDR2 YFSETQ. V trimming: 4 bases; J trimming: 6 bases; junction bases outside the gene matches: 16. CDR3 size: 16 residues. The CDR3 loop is CASSPRPLDRVFEQYF. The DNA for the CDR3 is TGCGCCAGCAGCCCCCGCCCCCTCGACAGGGTGTTCGAGCAGTACTTC.

The chain's CDR3 is CASSKWKTGESPLHF. The CDR3 bases are TGTGCCAGCAGTAAATGGAAAACAGGAGAGTCACCCCTCCACTTT. This sequence joins TRBV28 and TRBJ1-6; TRBD1 might be the D (5 bases). Germline V CDR1 and CDR2: MDHEN, SYDVKM. V was cut by 5 bases and J by 10 bases, with 18 bases left in between. The CDR3 runs 15 residues.

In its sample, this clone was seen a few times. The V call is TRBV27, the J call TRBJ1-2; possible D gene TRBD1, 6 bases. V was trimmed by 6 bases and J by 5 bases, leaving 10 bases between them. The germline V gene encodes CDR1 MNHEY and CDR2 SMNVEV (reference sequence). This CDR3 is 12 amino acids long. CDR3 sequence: CASSRGGYGYTF. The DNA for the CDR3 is TGTGCCAGCAGCAGGGGTGGGTATGGCTACACCTTC.

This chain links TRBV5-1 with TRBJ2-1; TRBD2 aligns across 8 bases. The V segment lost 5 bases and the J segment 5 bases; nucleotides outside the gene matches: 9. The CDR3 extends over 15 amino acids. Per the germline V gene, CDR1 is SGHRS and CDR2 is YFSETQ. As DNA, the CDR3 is TGCGCCAGCAGGTACACTAGCGGAATAAACAATGAGCAGTTCTTC. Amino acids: CASRYTSGINNEQFF.

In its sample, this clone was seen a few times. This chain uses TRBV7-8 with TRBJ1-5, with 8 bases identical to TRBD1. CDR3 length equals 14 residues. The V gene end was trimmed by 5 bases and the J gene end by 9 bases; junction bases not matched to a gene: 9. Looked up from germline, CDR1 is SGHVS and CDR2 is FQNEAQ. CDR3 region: CASSPTGERGPQHF. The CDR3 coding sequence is TGTGCCAGCAGCCCGACAGGGGAGAGGGGGCCCCAGCATTTT.

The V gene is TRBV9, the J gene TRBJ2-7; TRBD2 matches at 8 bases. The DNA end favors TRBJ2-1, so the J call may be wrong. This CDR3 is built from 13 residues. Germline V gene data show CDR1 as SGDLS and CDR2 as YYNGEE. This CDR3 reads CASSAGGHNEQFF. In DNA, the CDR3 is TGTGCCAGCAGCGCGGGGGGGCACAATGAGCAGTTCTTC.

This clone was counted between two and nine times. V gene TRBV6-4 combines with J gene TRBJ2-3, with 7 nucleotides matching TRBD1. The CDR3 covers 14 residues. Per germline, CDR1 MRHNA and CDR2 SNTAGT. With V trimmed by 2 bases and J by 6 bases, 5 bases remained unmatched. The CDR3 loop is CASSDGQAHDTQYF. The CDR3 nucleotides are TGTGCCAGCAGTGACGGACAGGCTCACGATACGCAGTATTTT.

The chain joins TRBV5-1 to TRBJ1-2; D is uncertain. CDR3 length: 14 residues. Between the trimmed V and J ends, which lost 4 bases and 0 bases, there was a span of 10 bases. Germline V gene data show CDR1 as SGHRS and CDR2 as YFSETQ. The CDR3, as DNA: TGCGCCAGCAGCCTAGCACCTCCTAACTATGGCTACACCTTC. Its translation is CASSLAPPNYGYTF. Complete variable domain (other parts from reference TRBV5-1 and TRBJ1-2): KAGVTQTPRYLIKTRGQQVTLSCSPISGHRSVSWYQQTPGQGLQFLFEYFSETQRNKGNFPGRFSGRQFSNSRSEMNVSTLELGDSALYLCASSLAPPNYGYTFGSGTRLTVV.

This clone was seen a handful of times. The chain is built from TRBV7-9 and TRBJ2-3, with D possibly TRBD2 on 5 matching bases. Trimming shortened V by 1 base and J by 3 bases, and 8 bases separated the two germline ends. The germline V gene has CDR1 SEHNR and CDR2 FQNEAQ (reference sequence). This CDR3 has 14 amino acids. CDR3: CASSLETGTDTQYF. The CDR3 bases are TGTGCCAGCAGCTTAGAAACGGGGACAGATACGCAGTATTTT.

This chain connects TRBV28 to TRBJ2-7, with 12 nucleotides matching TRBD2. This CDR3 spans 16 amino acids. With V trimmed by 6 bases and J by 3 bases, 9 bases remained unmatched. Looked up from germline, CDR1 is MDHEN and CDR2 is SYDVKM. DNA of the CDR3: TGTGCCAGCAGCTCCGGACTAGCGGGACACTACTACGAGCAGTACTTC. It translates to CASSSGLAGHYYEQYF.

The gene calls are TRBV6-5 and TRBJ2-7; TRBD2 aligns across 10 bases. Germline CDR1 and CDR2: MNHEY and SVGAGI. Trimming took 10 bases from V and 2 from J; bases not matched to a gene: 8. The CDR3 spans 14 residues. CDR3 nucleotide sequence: TGTGCCACCCGGCGGACTAGCGGCCCCTACGAGCAGTACTTC. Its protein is CATRRTSGPYEQYF.

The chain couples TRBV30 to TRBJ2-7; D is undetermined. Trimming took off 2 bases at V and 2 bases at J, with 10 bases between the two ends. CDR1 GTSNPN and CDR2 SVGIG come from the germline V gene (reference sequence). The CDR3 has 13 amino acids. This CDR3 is CAWSFPVPYEQYF. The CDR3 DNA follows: TGTGCCTGGAGTTTCCCCGTCCCCTACGAGCAGTACTTC.

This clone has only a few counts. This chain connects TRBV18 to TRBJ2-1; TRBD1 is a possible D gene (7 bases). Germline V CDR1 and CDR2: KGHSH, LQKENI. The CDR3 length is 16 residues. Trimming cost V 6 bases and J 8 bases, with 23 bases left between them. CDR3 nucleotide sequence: TGTGCCAGCTCCCTCCTGGCGGGACAGCTTGGCGATGAGCAGTTCTTC. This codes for CASSLLAGQLGDEQFF.

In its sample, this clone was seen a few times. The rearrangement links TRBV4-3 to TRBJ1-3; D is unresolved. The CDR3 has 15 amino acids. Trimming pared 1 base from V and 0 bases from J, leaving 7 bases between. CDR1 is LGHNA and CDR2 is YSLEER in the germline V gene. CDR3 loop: CASSQVSSSGNTIYF. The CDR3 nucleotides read TGCGCCAGCAGCCAAGTTTCATCCTCTGGAAACACCATATATTTT.

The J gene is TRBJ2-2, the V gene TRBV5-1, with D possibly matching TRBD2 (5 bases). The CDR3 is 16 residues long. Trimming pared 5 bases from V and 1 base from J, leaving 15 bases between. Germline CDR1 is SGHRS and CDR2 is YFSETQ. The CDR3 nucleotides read TGCGCCAGCAGTCCGGAGGCCGCAGAGAACACCGGGGAGCTGTTTTTT. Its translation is CASSPEAAENTGELFF.

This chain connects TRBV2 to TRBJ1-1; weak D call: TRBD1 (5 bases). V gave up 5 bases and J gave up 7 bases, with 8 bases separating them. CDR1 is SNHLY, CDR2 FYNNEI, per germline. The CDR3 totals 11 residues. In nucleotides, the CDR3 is TGTGCCAGCAGTAAGACAGTTGAAGCTTTCTTT. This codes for CASSKTVEAFF.

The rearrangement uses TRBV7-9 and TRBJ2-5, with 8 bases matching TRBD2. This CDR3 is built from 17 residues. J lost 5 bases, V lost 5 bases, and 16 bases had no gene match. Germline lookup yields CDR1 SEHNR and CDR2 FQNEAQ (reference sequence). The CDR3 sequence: CASSLGLAQRAVETQYF. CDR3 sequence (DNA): TGTGCCAGCAGCCTCGGACTAGCTCAGAGGGCCGTGGAGACCCAGTACTTC.

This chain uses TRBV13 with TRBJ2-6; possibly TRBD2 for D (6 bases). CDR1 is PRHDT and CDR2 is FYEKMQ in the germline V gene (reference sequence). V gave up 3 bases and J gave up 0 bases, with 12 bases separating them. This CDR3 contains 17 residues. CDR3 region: CASSFSFGSSGANVLTF. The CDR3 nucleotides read TGTGCCAGCAGCTTTTCCTTCGGGAGCTCTGGGGCCAACGTCCTGACTTTC.

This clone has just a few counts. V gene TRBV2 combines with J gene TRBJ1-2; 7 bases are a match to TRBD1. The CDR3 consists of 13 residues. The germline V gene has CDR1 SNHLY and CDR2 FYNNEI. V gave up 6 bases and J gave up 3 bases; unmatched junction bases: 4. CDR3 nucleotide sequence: TGTGCCAGCAGAGGGGACAGAGACTATGGCTACACCTTC. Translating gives CASRGDRDYGYTF.

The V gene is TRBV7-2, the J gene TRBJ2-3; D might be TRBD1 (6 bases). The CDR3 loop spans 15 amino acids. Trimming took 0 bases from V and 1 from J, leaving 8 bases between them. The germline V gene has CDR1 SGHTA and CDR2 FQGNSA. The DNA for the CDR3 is TGTGCCAGCAGCTTAGCATACAGGGGCACAGATACGCAGTATTTT. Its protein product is CASSLAYRGTDTQYF. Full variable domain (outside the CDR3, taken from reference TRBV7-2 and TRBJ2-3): GAGVSQSPSNKVTEKGKDVELRCDPISGHTALYWYRQSLGQGLEFLIYFQGNSAPDKSGLPSDRFSAERTGGSVSTLTIQRTQQEDSAVYLCASSLAYRGTDTQYFGPGTRLTVL.

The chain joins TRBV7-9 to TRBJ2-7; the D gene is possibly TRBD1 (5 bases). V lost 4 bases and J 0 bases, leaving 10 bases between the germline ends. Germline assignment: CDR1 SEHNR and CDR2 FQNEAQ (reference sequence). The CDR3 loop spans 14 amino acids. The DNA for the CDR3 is TGTGCCAGCAGCTCCCGACAGTCCTCCTACGAGCAGTACTTC. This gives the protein CASSSRQSSYEQYF.